This T cell receptor beta chain originates from a study of regulatory T cells in long-lasting Graves disease. Study-wide points: It was in persistent disease that TRBV28, TRBJ1-2 and TRBJ2-5 were favored. Few sampled subjects may have lowered accuracy. Lower TCR diversity characterized persistent Graves' patients relative to newly diagnosed patients.

The V end lost 6 bases, the J end lost 5 bases, and 10 bases lay between the germline ends. Per the germline V gene, CDR1 is SGHTA and CDR2 is FQGNSA. The CDR3 runs to 13 residues. Time point indicated: persistent/refractory GD, antithyroid drugs over 5 years with positive TRAb. TCR sequences were obtained from RNA taken from PBMCs. Graves' disease diagnosis relied on American Thyroid Association guidelines. Construction of the TCR beta libraries employed iRepertoire HTBI primers in conjunction with Arm-PCR of CDR3 regions. MiXCR, run by TCRdb on the multiplex PCR reads, gives a single entry per CDR3 protein. The repertoire has over 350,000 distinct CDR3 sequences, less than 25% of them found once; the top ten carry about a fifth. This clonotype occurred many times. Its antigen is unknown.

Source: peripheral blood mononuclear cells (PBMCs), taken when the disease was refractory, from a patient treated with antithyroid drugs. This TCR was sampled from a female donor with Graves disease. V gene TRBV7-2 combines with J gene TRBJ1-4; tentatively, D is TRBD1 (5 bases). Here the CDR3 DNA reads TGTGCCAGCAGACGGGGCCTCAATGAAAAACTGTTTTTT. Encoded protein: CASRRGLNEKLFF.